This paragraph covers one T cell receptor (beta chain) sequence. The target antigen is unknown. Amplification of TCR beta CDR3 regions used RNA as the template. The TCR CDR3 first-round RT-PCR relied on the HTBI primer set. TCRdb processed the multiplex PCR reads anew with MiXCR; each CDR3 protein has one entry. The data hold 500,000 to 750,000 distinct CDR3 sequences, with around 42% observed a single time. Uncontrolled infection, other autoimmune disease, pregnancy and lactation each barred patients from inclusion. The data belong to a study of T cells in Graves' hyperthyroidism and ophthalmopathy. Notes on the study in general: Within blood appeared most thyroid clonotypes that had expanded above 0.001. A model of 13 V-J pairs discriminated ophthalmopathy from stable hyperthyroidism.

This CDR3 spans 12 amino acids. Germline V gives CDR1 SEHNR, CDR2 FQNEAQ (reference sequence). The V end was cut by 8 bases, the J end by 1 base, with 8 bases between. V usage is TRBV7-9 and J usage is TRBJ2-5; tentatively, D is TRBD1 or TRBD2 (5 bases each). The source material was peripheral blood or thyroid tissue (not recorded which). This receptor was identified in a woman under 30 with Graves' hyperthyroidism. Written as DNA, the CDR3 is TGTGCCAGCGTAGGGACCCAAGAGACCCAGTACTTC. Its protein is CASVGTQETQYF.